Following are 6 T cell receptor beta chains from one sample sequenced in a study of cytomegalovirus exposure and HLA in healthy donors. Primers: 60 Vbeta forward and 13 Jbeta reverse. The method was immunoSEQ multiplex PCR; TCRdb's version includes in-frame clones alone and lacks a portion of them. The data contain some 130,000 clones, around four fifths of them singletons. Sequencing input: PBMCs. These receptors came from a male donor in good health and CMV-seronegative.

Points on this clone: The same CDR3 can be traced to other DNA sequences in this sample. This chain uses TRBV6-5 with TRBJ1-2; 7 bases line up with TRBD1. J gave up 4 bases and V 5 bases, and 7 bases lay outside the gene matches. CDR1 is MNHEY and CDR2 is SVGAGI in the germline V gene. The CDR3 extends over 14 amino acids. In DNA form, the CDR3 reads TGTGCCAGCAGTCCCAGGACAGGAGCCTATGGCTACACCTTC. Its translation: CASSPRTGAYGYTF.

V is TRBV7-2 and J is TRBJ2-5, with D uncertain. TRBJ2-7 matches the DNA end more closely, so the J call is doubtful. Germline V CDR1 and CDR2: SGHTA, FQGNSA. CDR3 size: 12 residues. CDR3 DNA sequence: TGTGCCAGCAGCTTAGGTGTTTACGAGCAGTACTTC. Amino acid sequence: CASSLGVYEQYF.

J is TRBJ2-1 and V is TRBV9; 8 nucleotides match TRBD2. Looked up from germline, CDR1 is SGDLS and CDR2 is YYNGEE. The CDR3 sequence is 17 residues long. Trimming cost V 0 bases and J 7 bases; bases outside gene matches: 12. The CDR3 DNA reads as TGTGCCAGCAGCGTAGACCCCATGGGACTAGTAAGGAATGAGCAGTTCTTC. As protein: CASSVDPMGLVRNEQFF.

This chain joins TRBV7-9 and TRBJ2-7; 12 bases fit TRBD2. Trimming at V came to 0 bases and at J to 6 bases, leaving 3 bases not matched to a gene. The CDR3 consists of 15 residues. CDR1 is SEHNR and CDR2 is FQNEAQ in the germline V gene (reference sequence). The DNA for the CDR3 is TGTGCCAGCAGCTTAGCACTAGCGGGGGGACTCGAGCAGTACTTC. It codes for CASSLALAGGLEQYF.

The chain employs TRBV7-9 and TRBJ2-1; 10 bases fit TRBD1. V gave up 5 bases and J gave up 0 bases; unmatched junction bases: 4. Germline V gene data show CDR1 as SEHNR and CDR2 as FQNEAQ (reference sequence). CDR3 length: 16 amino acids. The DNA for the CDR3 is TGTGCCAGCAGCAGCTGGACAGGGGGCTCCTACAATGAGCAGTTCTTC. This gives the protein CASSSWTGGSYNEQFF.

V is TRBV5-1 and J is TRBJ1-1; tentative D call: TRBD1 (5 bases). This CDR3 region has 15 residues. The germline gives CDR1 SGHRS, CDR2 YFSETQ. Trimming shortened V by 0 bases and J by 2 bases, and 11 bases separated the two germline ends. In DNA form, the CDR3 reads TGCGCCAGCAGCTTGGGGGGGGTACCCAACACTGAAGCTTTCTTT. Its protein product is CASSLGGVPNTEAFF.